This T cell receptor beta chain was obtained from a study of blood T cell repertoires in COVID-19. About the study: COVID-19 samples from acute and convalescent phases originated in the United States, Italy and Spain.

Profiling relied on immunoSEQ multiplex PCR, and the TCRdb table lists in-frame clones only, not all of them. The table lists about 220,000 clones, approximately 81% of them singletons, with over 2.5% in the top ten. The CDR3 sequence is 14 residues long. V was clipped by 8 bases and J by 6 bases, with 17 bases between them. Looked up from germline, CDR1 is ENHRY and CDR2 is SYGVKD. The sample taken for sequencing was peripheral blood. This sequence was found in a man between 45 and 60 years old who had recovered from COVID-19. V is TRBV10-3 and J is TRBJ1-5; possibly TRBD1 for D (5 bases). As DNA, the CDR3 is TGTGCCATCGGAGGTTCGGGGAGGGGTCAGCCCCAGCATTTT. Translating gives CAIGGSGRGQPQHF.